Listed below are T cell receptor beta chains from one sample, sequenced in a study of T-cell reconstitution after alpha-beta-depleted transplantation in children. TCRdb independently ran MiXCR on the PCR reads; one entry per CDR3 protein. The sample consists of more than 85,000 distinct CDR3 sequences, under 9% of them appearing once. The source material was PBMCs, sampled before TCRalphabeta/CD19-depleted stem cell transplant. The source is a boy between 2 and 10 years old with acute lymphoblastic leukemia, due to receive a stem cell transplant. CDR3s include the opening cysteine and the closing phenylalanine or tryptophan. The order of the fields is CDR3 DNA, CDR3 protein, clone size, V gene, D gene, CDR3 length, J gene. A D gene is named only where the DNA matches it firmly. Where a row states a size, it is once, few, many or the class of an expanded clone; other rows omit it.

TGTGCCAGCACCGAGACAGGGTACGAGCAGTACTTC CASTETGYEQYF many TRBV12-3/TRBV12-4 TRBD1 12 TRBJ2-7
TGTGCCAGCAGCCGTTCCGGGAGGGTTGACTCTGGAAACACCATATATTTT CASSRSGRVDSGNTIYF few TRBV7-2 NA 17 TRBJ1-3
TGTGCCAGCAGCTTCCTTCCGGGACAGGGGAGCTCTGGAAACACCATATATTTT CASSFLPGQGSSGNTIYF many TRBV7-2 TRBD1 18 TRBJ1-3
TGCAGTGCTAGTATCGCAGACTATGGCTACACCTTC CSASIADYGYTF many TRBV20-1 NA 12 TRBJ1-2
TGCGCCAGCAGTGACGGGGGGAACGAGCAGTACTTC CASSDGGNEQYF many TRBV10-2 TRBD2 12 TRBJ2-7
TGCAGTGCTAGAGATTGGGACAGGGGAGGTGGCTACACCTTC CSARDWDRGGGYTF NA TRBV20-1 TRBD1 14 TRBJ1-2
TGTGCCAGCACCGGGGTCCGAAGGTACAATGAGCAGTTCTTC CASTGVRRYNEQFF NA TRBV2 NA 14 TRBJ2-1
TGTGCCAGCAGCGTACAGCCTGCAACTAATGAAAAACTGTTTTTT CASSVQPATNEKLFF many TRBV9 NA 15 TRBJ1-4
TGCAGTGCCAGGCAGGCAGGGGGGAGCACAGATACGCAGTATTTT CSARQAGGSTDTQYF NA TRBV20-1 NA 15 TRBJ2-3
TGCAGCGTTGCGGCGGGACCCAATCAGCCCCAGCATTTT CSVAAGPNQPQHF few TRBV29-1 NA 13 TRBJ1-5
TGTGCCAGCTCACTCGGGACGGAGAAGGGGACTGGGGCCAACGTCCTGACTTTC CASSLGTEKGTGANVLTF few TRBV18 NA 18 TRBJ2-6
TGCAGTGCTAGATCGGGACAGGGGGCGACTGAAGCTTTCTTT CSARSGQGATEAFF many TRBV20-1 TRBD1 14 TRBJ1-1
TGTGCCAGCAGCTCTGGACTTGTTCGCTCCTACGAGCAGTACTTC CASSSGLVRSYEQYF NA TRBV7-2 NA 15 TRBJ2-7
TGTGCCAGCAGCGTAGAGGTGGGGAACACTGAAGCTTTCTTT CASSVEVGNTEAFF many TRBV9 NA 14 TRBJ1-1
TGTGCCAGCAGCCAAGTTCGGAATCAGCCCCAGCATTTT CASSQVRNQPQHF NA TRBV3-1 NA 13 TRBJ1-5
TGTGCCAGCAGCTCCGGGGCGAATGAGCAGTTCTTC CASSSGANEQFF NA TRBV7-2 NA 12 TRBJ2-1
TGTGCCAGTAGTCTCTCCGGAGGCCTCAATGAGCAGTTCTTC CASSLSGGLNEQFF NA TRBV19 NA 14 TRBJ2-1
TGTGCCAGCAGCTGGCGCACAGATACGCAGTATTTT CASSWRTDTQYF many TRBV5-6 NA 12 TRBJ2-3
TGTGCCAGCCGGGCACGAGGCAGCTCCACAGATACGCAGTATTTT CASRARGSSTDTQYF many TRBV25-1 NA 15 TRBJ2-3
TGTGCCAGCAGTGTTACCTTGGGACAGACAAGCTCCTACGAGCAGTACTTC CASSVTLGQTSSYEQYF NA TRBV25-1 TRBD1 17 TRBJ2-7
TGCGCCAGCAGCCCAGGGACGGACACCGGGTCACCCCTCCACTTT CASSPGTDTGSPLHF many TRBV4-3 NA 15 TRBJ1-6
TGTGCCAGCATGGGGCTGGAGGATGGCTACACCTTC CASMGLEDGYTF many TRBV6-2/TRBV6-3 NA 12 TRBJ1-2
TGCGCCAGCAGCTTGGCGGTAGGTGGGAATGAGCAGTTCTTC CASSLAVGGNEQFF many TRBV5-1 NA 14 TRBJ2-1
TGTGCCAGCAGCTCGTCCATAGCGGGGGGGCACTCCGAGCAGTACTTC CASSSSIAGGHSEQYF few TRBV7-8 TRBD2 16 TRBJ2-7
TGTGCCAGCAGTCCCCTAGCGGGGGGTAAAAACATTCAGTACTTC CASSPLAGGKNIQYF few TRBV12-3/TRBV12-4 TRBD2 15 TRBJ2-4
TGTGCCAGCTCACCACCAGGCGGGGAAGCTTTCTTT CASSPPGGEAFF NA TRBV18 NA 12 TRBJ1-1
TGTGCCAGCAGTTTAGGGGGACAGCCATATTACGAGCAGTACTTC CASSLGGQPYYEQYF NA TRBV27 TRBD1 15 TRBJ2-7
TGCAGCGTTCGGAGCTATGGCTACACCTTC CSVRSYGYTF many TRBV29-1 NA 10 TRBJ1-2
TGTGCCAGCAGCTGGGACGGACTGAACACTGAAGCTTTCTTT CASSWDGLNTEAFF many TRBV5-5 NA 14 TRBJ1-1
TGTGCCAGCAGTACGGACACCGGGGCCAACGTCCTGACTTTC CASSTDTGANVLTF many TRBV6-2/TRBV6-3 NA 14 TRBJ2-6
TGCAGTGCCTACCTTAGGGGCCGGTACGAGCAGTACTTC CSAYLRGRYEQYF few TRBV20-1 NA 13 TRBJ2-7